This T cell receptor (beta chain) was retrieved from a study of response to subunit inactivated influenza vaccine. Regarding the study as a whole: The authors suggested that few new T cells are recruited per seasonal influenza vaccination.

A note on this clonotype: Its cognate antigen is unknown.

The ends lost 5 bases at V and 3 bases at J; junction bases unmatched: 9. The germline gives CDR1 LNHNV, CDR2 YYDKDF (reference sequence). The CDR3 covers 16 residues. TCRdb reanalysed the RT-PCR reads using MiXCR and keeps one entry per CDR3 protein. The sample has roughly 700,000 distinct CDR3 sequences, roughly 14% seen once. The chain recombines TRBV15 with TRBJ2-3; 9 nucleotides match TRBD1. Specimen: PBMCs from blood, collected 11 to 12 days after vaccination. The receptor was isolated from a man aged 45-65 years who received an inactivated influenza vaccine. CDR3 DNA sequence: TGTGCCACCAGCCGTTACAGGGGGCAGAGGACAGATACGCAGTATTTT. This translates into CATSRYRGQRTDTQYF.